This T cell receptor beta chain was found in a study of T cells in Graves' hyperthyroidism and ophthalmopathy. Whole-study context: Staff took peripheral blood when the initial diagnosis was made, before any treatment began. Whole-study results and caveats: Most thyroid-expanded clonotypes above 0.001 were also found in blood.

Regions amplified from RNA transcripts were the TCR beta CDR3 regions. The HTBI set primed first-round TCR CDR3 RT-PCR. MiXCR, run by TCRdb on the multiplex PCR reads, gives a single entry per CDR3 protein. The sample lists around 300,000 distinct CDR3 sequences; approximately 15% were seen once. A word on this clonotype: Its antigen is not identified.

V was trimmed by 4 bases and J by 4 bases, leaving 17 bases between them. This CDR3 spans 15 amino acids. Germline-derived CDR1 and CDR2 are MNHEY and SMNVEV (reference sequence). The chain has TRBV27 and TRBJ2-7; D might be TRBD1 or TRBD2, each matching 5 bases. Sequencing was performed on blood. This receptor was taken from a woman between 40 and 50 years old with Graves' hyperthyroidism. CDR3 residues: CASSSAGRRTYEQYF. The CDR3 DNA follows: TGTGCCAGCAGTTCCGCTGGGAGAAGGACATACGAGCAGTACTTC.